This TCR beta chain was profiled in a study of early T cells in non-severe SARS-CoV-2 infection. MiXCR, run by TCRdb on the 5' RACE reads, gives a single entry per CDR3 protein. This table holds approximately 80,000 distinct CDR3 sequences, approximately 12% found once. Trimming removed 5 bases from V and 12 bases from J; junction bases left unmatched: 16. The CDR3 consists of 14 residues. In germline, CDR1 is DFQATT, CDR2 SNEGSKA (reference sequence). The sequence was obtained from an adult who was a healthcare worker with PCR-confirmed SARS-CoV-2 infection or an uninfected control (not recorded which). The sequenced material came from whole blood. V usage is TRBV20-1 and J usage is TRBJ2-7; 10 nucleotides agree with TRBD1. The CDR3 nucleotides read TGCAGTGCTTTGACAGGGGGCGGCCCTTTTGATGGGTACTTC. This sequence encodes CSALTGGGPFDGYF.